Listed below are T cell receptor beta chains from one sample, sequenced in a study of shared clonotypes between healthy human individuals. TCRdb keeps only in-frame clones here, not all; method: immunoSEQ multiplex PCR. The sample lists about 2.1 million clones, about 93% seen once, with more than 1.5% in the top ten. The sample was naive CD8+ T cells from PBMCs. Receptors originate from a man between 18 and 35 years old in good health. Some clones in this sample may be carry-over from other donors' samples. Each CDR3 is given with its conserved first and last residue. Fields, in order: D gene, V gene, J gene, clone size, CDR3 DNA, CDR3 protein. A D gene is named only where the DNA matches it firmly. Clone sizes are given selectively: once, few, many, or a class where the clone is expanded.

D: .; V: TRBV6-1; J: TRBJ2-7; size: .; DNA: TGTGCCAGCAGTGAAGCCGCCTGGGGTCCGTGGGAGCAGTACTTC; CDR3: CASSEAAWGPWEQYF
D: TRBD2; V: TRBV29-1; J: TRBJ2-1; size: .; DNA: TGCAGCGTACTAGCGGTTCGTAACAATGAGCAGTTCTTC; CDR3: CSVLAVRNNEQFF
D: .; V: TRBV28; J: TRBJ2-7; size: .; DNA: TGTGCCAGCAGTCTACTCCTCGGTTACGAGCAGTACTTC; CDR3: CASSLLLGYEQYF
D: .; V: TRBV11-2; J: TRBJ2-1; size: .; DNA: TGTGCCAGCAGCACAGGCACCGTCTTGAACAATGAGCAGTTCTTC; CDR3: CASSTGTVLNNEQFF
D: TRBD1; V: TRBV19; J: TRBJ2-7; size: .; DNA: TGTGCCAGTAGTATAGATACGGGACAGACCTACGAGCAGTACTTC; CDR3: CASSIDTGQTYEQYF
D: TRBD1; V: TRBV7-2; J: TRBJ1-2; size: .; DNA: TGTGCCAGCAGCTGGGACAGGGGCGGCTATGGCTACACCTTC; CDR3: CASSWDRGGYGYTF
D: TRBD2; V: TRBV9; J: TRBJ2-3; size: .; DNA: TGTGCCAGCAGCTCATCCGGGACTAGCGCCGCAGATACGCAGTATTTT; CDR3: CASSSSGTSAADTQYF
D: TRBD1; V: TRBV2; J: TRBJ2-3; size: .; DNA: TGTGCCAGCAGTGAAGGGGACAGGTCAGATACGCAGTATTTT; CDR3: CASSEGDRSDTQYF
D: .; V: TRBV5-1; J: TRBJ2-1; size: once; DNA: TGCGCCAGCAGCCGTTCCGAGTCTTCGGGTGAGCAGTTCTTC; CDR3: CASSRSESSGEQFF
D: TRBD2; V: TRBV4-1; J: TRBJ2-1; size: .; DNA: TGCGCCAGCAGTCGGACTAGCGGGAGAGGTGATGAGCAGTTCTTC; CDR3: CASSRTSGRGDEQFF
D: .; V: TRBV19; J: TRBJ2-7; size: .; DNA: TGTGCCAGTAGTGGGTTGCCCTCCTACGAGCAGTACTTC; CDR3: CASSGLPSYEQYF
D: .; V: TRBV12-5; J: TRBJ2-3; size: .; DNA: TGTGCTAGTGGTTGGGACGGAATAACAGATACGCAGTATTTT; CDR3: CASGWDGITDTQYF
D: .; V: TRBV14; J: TRBJ2-6; size: .; DNA: TGTGCCAGCAGCCAAGATTTCAGGGACTCCAATTCTGGGGCCAACGTCCTGACTTTC; CDR3: CASSQDFRDSNSGANVLTF
D: .; V: TRBV2; J: TRBJ1-1; size: once; DNA: TGTGCCAGCAGCCAGCCGACGGGGAGAGAGAACACTGAAGCTTTCTTT; CDR3: CASSQPTGRENTEAFF
D: TRBD2; V: TRBV5-1; J: TRBJ2-1; size: .; DNA: TGCGCCAGCAGCGCACTAGCGGGAGATCCCTCCCATGAGCAGTTCTTC; CDR3: CASSALAGDPSHEQFF
D: .; V: TRBV27; J: TRBJ1-5; size: .; DNA: TGTGCCAGCAGTCCAGGGAATCAGCCCCAGCATTTT; CDR3: CASSPGNQPQHF
D: .; V: TRBV27; J: TRBJ2-2; size: .; DNA: TGTGCCAGCAGTTTACTCCAGGGGAACACCGGGGAGCTGTTTTTT; CDR3: CASSLLQGNTGELFF
D: TRBD1; V: TRBV11-2; J: TRBJ1-2; size: .; DNA: TGTGCCAGCAGCCAAACAGGGGGATACACCTTC; CDR3: CASSQTGGYTF
D: TRBD2; V: TRBV6-6; J: TRBJ2-7; size: .; DNA: TGTGCCAGCAGTTACGGTACTAGCGTGACCTACGAGCAGTACTTC; CDR3: CASSYGTSVTYEQYF
D: .; V: TRBV6-6; J: TRBJ2-5; size: .; DNA: TGTGCCAGCTTGGACAGTAGGGAGACCCAGTACTTC; CDR3: CASLDSRETQYF
D: .; V: TRBV4-2; J: TRBJ1-5; size: .; DNA: TGTGCCAGCAGCCAGGGTCAGGGAAATCAGCCCCAGCATTTT; CDR3: CASSQGQGNQPQHF
D: TRBD1; V: TRBV25-1; J: TRBJ2-1; size: .; DNA: TGTGCCAGCAGTGATGCCCGGGACAGTATATACAATGAGCAGTTCTTC; CDR3: CASSDARDSIYNEQFF
D: .; V: TRBV5-6; J: TRBJ1-3; size: .; DNA: TGTGCCAGCAGCTTCAGGGGTCGCGGAAACACCATATATTTT; CDR3: CASSFRGRGNTIYF
D: TRBD1; V: TRBV7-9; J: TRBJ2-5; size: .; DNA: TGTGCCAGCAGCACCCCAGGGGGCTATGGGACCCAGTACTTC; CDR3: CASSTPGGYGTQYF
D: TRBD2; V: TRBV28; J: TRBJ2-1; size: once; DNA: TGTGCCGGCAGACTAGCGGGAACCAATGAGCAGTTCTTC; CDR3: CAGRLAGTNEQFF
D: TRBD1; V: TRBV5-4; J: TRBJ2-7; size: .; DNA: TGTGCCAGCAGCTTCGGGACAGGTAACTACGAGCAGTACTTC; CDR3: CASSFGTGNYEQYF
D: .; V: TRBV30; J: TRBJ2-1; size: .; DNA: TGTGCCTGGAGTGGGGAGCGGCGTTACAATGAGCAGTTCTTC; CDR3: CAWSGERRYNEQFF
D: TRBD1; V: TRBV10-3; J: TRBJ2-6; size: .; DNA: TGTGCCGTCGCGGGACAGGGTTCTGGGGCCAACGTCCTGACTTTC; CDR3: CAVAGQGSGANVLTF
D: .; V: TRBV4-2; J: TRBJ1-1; size: .; DNA: TGTGCCAGCAGCCAAGATCTCGGGGGGCTGGGCAACACTGAAGCTTTCTTT; CDR3: CASSQDLGGLGNTEAFF
D: .; V: TRBV6-4; J: TRBJ1-5; size: .; DNA: TGTGCCAGCAGTGACTCGAGGGAAGGGGTGCAGCCCCAGCATTTT; CDR3: CASSDSREGVQPQHF
D: .; V: TRBV13; J: TRBJ1-1; size: .; DNA: TGTGCCAGCAGCTTAGTTTTGACGAACACTGAAGCTTTCTTT; CDR3: CASSLVLTNTEAFF
D: TRBD1; V: TRBV15; J: TRBJ2-2; size: .; DNA: TGTGCCACCAGCACTCACAGGGGGCCGGGCACCGGGGAGCTGTTTTTT; CDR3: CATSTHRGPGTGELFF
D: .; V: TRBV19; J: TRBJ2-7; size: .; DNA: TGTGCCAGTAGCGCCTCACAGGGCGCGGGGGAGCAGTACTTC; CDR3: CASSASQGAGEQYF
D: .; V: TRBV29-1; J: TRBJ1-2; size: .; DNA: TGCAGCGTACTCCAGGGTTTCTATGGATACACCTTC; CDR3: CSVLQGFYGYTF
D: .; V: TRBV5-6; J: TRBJ2-7; size: .; DNA: TGTGCCAGCAGTCAACAGGACTACGAGCAGTACTTC; CDR3: CASSQQDYEQYF
D: TRBD1; V: TRBV7-9; J: TRBJ2-7; size: once; DNA: TGTGCCAGCAGCTTAGCCGGGGACAGCTCCTACGAGCAGTACTTC; CDR3: CASSLAGDSSYEQYF
D: TRBD2; V: TRBV13; J: TRBJ2-7; size: .; DNA: TGTGCCAGCAGCCGCATCGGGGGAGGGACGCACGAGCAGTACTTC; CDR3: CASSRIGGGTHEQYF
D: .; V: TRBV7-9; J: TRBJ2-2; size: .; DNA: TGTGCCAGCAGCTTAGGAATGGGAGGGGGAGCGGACACCGGGGAGCTGTTTTTT; CDR3: CASSLGMGGGADTGELFF
D: .; V: TRBV27; J: TRBJ2-1; size: .; DNA: TGTGCCAGCAGTCTTATGACAGCAGACAATGAGCAGTTCTTC; CDR3: CASSLMTADNEQFF
D: TRBD2; V: TRBV9; J: TRBJ2-2; size: .; DNA: TGTGCCAGCAGCGCAGCGGGAGGGTATACGAACACCGGGGAGCTGTTTTTT; CDR3: CASSAAGGYTNTGELFF
D: .; V: TRBV25-1; J: TRBJ2-1; size: .; DNA: TGTGCCAGCAGTGGTACCGGGGCGAGGATTGGTAATGAGCAGTTCTTC; CDR3: CASSGTGARIGNEQFF
D: .; V: TRBV7-9; J: TRBJ2-2; size: .; DNA: TGTGCCAGCAGCTTCCGCCTAAACACCGGGGAGCTGTTTTTT; CDR3: CASSFRLNTGELFF
D: TRBD1; V: TRBV19; J: TRBJ2-7; size: .; DNA: TGTGCCAGTAGTTCGGGACAGGACTACGAGCAGTACTTC; CDR3: CASSSGQDYEQYF
D: TRBD1; V: TRBV6-5; J: TRBJ1-1; size: .; DNA: TGTGCCAGCAGTTACTTCCAGGGGGCGAGCACTGAAGCTTTCTTT; CDR3: CASSYFQGASTEAFF
D: .; V: TRBV10-2; J: TRBJ2-7; size: .; DNA: TGCGCCAGCAGTGAGTCGTGGGCAGTCGAGCAGTACTTC; CDR3: CASSESWAVEQYF
D: .; V: TRBV30; J: TRBJ2-7; size: .; DNA: TGTGCCTGGAGTGTACGTTATGAGGACGAGCAGTACTTC; CDR3: CAWSVRYEDEQYF
D: TRBD2; V: TRBV11-2; J: TRBJ2-7; size: .; DNA: TGTGCCAGCAGCTTCACTAGCGCTAAGGACGAGCAGTACTTC; CDR3: CASSFTSAKDEQYF
D: TRBD2; V: TRBV28; J: TRBJ2-5; size: .; DNA: TGTGCCAGCAGTCCACGGACTAGCGGGAGTGAGACCCAGTACTTC; CDR3: CASSPRTSGSETQYF
D: .; V: TRBV7-3; J: TRBJ2-5; size: .; DNA: TGTGCCAGCAGCTCAGACAGGACGGGAGTGCAAGAGACCCAGTACTTC; CDR3: CASSSDRTGVQETQYF
D: .; V: TRBV6-6; J: TRBJ2-3; size: .; DNA: TGTGCCAGCAGTTACGGAGGATCCCTTACAGATACGCAGTATTTT; CDR3: CASSYGGSLTDTQYF
D: .; V: TRBV5-1; J: TRBJ1-1; size: .; DNA: TGCGCCAGCAGCTTAAAGGGGACGAACACTGAAGCTTTCTTT; CDR3: CASSLKGTNTEAFF
D: TRBD2; V: TRBV6-4; J: TRBJ2-2; size: once; DNA: TGTGCCAGCAGGATAGCGGGAGGGCAAGATGCCGGGGAGCTGTTTTTT; CDR3: CASRIAGGQDAGELFF
D: TRBD1; V: TRBV19; J: TRBJ2-7; size: .; DNA: TGTGCCAGTAGTAGCCTGAAAACAGGGGTTCATTCCTACGAGCAGTACTTC; CDR3: CASSSLKTGVHSYEQYF
D: .; V: TRBV6-1; J: TRBJ2-7; size: .; DNA: TGTGCCAGCAGGACCACTAGTTTGTACGAGCAGTACTTC; CDR3: CASRTTSLYEQYF
D: TRBD1; V: TRBV14; J: TRBJ1-2; size: .; DNA: TGTGCCAGCAGCCAAGTCGGGACAGGGGGCAACTATGGCTACACCTTC; CDR3: CASSQVGTGGNYGYTF
D: TRBD2; V: TRBV28; J: TRBJ2-3; size: .; DNA: TGTGCCAGCAGTGCTAGCGGGACCAAGACAGATACGCAGTATTTT; CDR3: CASSASGTKTDTQYF
D: TRBD1; V: TRBV6-1; J: TRBJ1-2; size: once; DNA: TGTGCCAGCAGGCCGGGACAGGAGGGCTACACCTTC; CDR3: CASRPGQEGYTF